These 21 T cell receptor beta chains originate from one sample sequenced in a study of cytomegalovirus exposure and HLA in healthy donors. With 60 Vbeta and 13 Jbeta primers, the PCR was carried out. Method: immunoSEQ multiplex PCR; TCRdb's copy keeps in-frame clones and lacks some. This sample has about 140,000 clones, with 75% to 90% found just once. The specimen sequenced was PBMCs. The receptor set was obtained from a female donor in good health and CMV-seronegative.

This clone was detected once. CDR3: CASSGGGQRAGELFF. The CDR3 nucleotides are TGTGCCAGCAGTGGGGGGGGCCAACGGGCCGGGGAGCTGTTTTTT. This sequence joins TRBV2 and TRBJ2-2; the D gene is possibly TRBD2 (7 bases). The CDR3 runs to 15 residues. Deletions cut 4 bases from V and 6 bases from J, with 15 bases between. CDR1 is SNHLY and CDR2 is FYNNEI in the germline V gene. Complete variable domain (other parts from reference TRBV2 and TRBJ2-2): EPEVTQTPSHQVTQMGQEVILRCVPISNHLYFYWYRQILGQKVEFLVSFYNNEISEKSEIFDDQFSVERPDGSNFTLKIRSTKLEDSAMYFCASSGGGQRAGELFFGEGSRLTVL.

The CDR3 DNA reads as TGTGCCAGCAGCCAGCCGGGACTAGCGGAAGAGACCCAGTACTTC. Translation: CASSQPGLAEETQYF. This chain uses TRBV4-2 with TRBJ2-5, with 11 bases identical to TRBD2. The junction had 3 bases not matched to a gene; V was cut back by 3 bases and J by 3 bases. Germline V gives CDR1 LGHNA, CDR2 YNFKEQ. This CDR3 has 15 residues.

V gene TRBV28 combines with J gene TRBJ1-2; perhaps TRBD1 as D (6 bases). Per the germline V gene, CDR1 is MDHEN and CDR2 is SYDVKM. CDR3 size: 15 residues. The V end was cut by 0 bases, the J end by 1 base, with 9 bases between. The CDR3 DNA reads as TGTGCCAGCAGTTTATGGGGGGCCCTTAACTATGGCTACACCTTC. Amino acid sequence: CASSLWGALNYGYTF.

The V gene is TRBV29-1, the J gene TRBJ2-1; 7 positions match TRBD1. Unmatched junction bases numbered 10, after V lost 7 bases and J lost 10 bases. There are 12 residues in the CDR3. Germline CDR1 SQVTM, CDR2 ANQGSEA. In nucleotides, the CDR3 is TGCAGCGCCACGACAGGGCCCCGCGAGCAGTTCTTC. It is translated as CSATTGPREQFF.

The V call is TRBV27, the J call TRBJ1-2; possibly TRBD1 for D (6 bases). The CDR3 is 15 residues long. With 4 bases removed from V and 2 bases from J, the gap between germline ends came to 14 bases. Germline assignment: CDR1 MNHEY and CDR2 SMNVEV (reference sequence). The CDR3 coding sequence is TGTGCCAGCAGTTCCTCAGGGGCCCCAAACTATGGCTACACCTTC. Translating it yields CASSSSGAPNYGYTF.

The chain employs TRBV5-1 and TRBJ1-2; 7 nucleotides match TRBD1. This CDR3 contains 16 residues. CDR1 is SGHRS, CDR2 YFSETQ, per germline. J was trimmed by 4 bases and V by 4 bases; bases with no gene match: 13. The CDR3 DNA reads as TGCGCCAGCAGCCAGGGGGGATTCGGGACGGCCTATGGCTACACCTTC. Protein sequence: CASSQGGFGTAYGYTF. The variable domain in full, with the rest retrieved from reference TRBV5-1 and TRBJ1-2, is KAGVTQTPRYLIKTRGQQVTLSCSPISGHRSVSWYQQTPGQGLQFLFEYFSETQRNKGNFPGRFSGRQFSNSRSEMNVSTLELGDSALYLCASSQGGFGTAYGYTFGSGTRLTVV.

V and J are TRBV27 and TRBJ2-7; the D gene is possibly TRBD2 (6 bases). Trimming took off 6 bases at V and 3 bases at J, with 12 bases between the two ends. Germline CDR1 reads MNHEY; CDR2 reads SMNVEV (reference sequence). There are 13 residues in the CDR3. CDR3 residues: CASSTGTGYEQYF. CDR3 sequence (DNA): TGTGCCAGCAGCACCGGGACTGGCTACGAGCAGTACTTC.

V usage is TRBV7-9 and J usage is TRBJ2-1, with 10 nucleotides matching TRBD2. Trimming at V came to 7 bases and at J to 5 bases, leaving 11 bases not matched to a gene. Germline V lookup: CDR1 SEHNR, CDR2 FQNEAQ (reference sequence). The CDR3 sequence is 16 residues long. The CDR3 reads CASNGASGRRDNEQFF. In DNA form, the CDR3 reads TGTGCCAGCAACGGGGCTAGCGGGAGAAGGGACAATGAGCAGTTCTTC. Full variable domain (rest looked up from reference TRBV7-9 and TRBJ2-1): DTGVSQNPRHKITKRGQNVTFRCDPISEHNRLYWYRQTLGQGPEFLTYFQNEAQLEKSRLLSDRFSAERPKGSFSTLEIQRTEQGDSAMYLCASNGASGRRDNEQFFGPGTRLTVL.

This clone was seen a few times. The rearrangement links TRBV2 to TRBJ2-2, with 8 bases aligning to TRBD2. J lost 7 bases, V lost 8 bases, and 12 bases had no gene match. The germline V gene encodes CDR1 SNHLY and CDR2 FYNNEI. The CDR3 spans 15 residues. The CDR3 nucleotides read TGTGCCAGCTCCGGGACTAGGGGTTTCGGCGGGGAGCTGTTTTTT. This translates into CASSGTRGFGGELFF.

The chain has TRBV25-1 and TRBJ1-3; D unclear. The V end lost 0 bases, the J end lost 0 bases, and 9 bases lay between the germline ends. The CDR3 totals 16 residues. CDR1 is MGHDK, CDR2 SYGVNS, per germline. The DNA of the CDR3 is TGTGCCAGCAGTGAATATGGAGGAAACTCTGGAAACACCATATATTTT. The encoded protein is CASSEYGGNSGNTIYF.

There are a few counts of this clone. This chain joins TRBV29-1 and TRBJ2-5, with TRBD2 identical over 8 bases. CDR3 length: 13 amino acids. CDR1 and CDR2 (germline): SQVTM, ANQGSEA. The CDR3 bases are TGCACGGCCAAACTAGCGGTACAAGAGACCCAGTACTTC. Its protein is CTAKLAVQETQYF.

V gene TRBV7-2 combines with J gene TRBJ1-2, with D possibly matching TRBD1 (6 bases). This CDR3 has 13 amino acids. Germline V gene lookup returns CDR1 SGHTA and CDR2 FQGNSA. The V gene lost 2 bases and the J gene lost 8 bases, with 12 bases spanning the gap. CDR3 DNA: TGTGCCAGCAGCTTACAGGGGTACGGGGGCTACACCTTC. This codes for CASSLQGYGGYTF.

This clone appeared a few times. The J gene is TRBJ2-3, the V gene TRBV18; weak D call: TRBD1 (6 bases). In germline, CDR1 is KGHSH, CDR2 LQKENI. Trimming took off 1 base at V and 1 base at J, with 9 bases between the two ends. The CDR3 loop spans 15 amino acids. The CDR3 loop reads CASSPQNRGTDTQYF. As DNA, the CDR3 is TGTGCCAGCTCACCACAAAACAGGGGCACAGATACGCAGTATTTT.

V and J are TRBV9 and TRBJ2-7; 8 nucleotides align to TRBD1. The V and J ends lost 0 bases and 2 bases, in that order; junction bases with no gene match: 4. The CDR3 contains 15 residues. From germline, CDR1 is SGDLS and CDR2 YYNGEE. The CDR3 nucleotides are TGTGCCAGCAGCGTAGCTGGACAGGGCCCCTACGAGCAGTACTTC. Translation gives CASSVAGQGPYEQYF.

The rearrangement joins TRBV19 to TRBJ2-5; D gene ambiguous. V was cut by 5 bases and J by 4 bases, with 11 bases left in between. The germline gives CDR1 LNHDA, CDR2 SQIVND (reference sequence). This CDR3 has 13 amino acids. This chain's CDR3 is CASSLFLRETQYF. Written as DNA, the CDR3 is TGTGCCAGTAGTCTCTTCTTGCGAGAGACCCAGTACTTC.

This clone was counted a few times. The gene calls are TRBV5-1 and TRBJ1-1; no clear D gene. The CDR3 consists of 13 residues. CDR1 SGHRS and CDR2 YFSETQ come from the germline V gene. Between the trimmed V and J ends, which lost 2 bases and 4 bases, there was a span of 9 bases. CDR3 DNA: TGCGCCAGCAGCTTCGTGAGAAGCACTGAAGCTTTCTTT. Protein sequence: CASSFVRSTEAFF.

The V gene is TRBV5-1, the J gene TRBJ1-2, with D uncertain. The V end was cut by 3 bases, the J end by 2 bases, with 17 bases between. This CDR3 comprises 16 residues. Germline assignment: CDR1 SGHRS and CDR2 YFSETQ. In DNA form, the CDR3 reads TGCGCCAGCAGCTCCCTGCGCGCGGGATCCAACTATGGCTACACCTTC. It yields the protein CASSSLRAGSNYGYTF.

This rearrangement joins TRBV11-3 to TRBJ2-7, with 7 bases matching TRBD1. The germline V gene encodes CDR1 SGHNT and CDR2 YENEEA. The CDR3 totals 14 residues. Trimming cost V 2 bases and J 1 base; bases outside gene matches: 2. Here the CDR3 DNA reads TGTGCCAGCAGCTTAAGGGACAGATCCTACGAGCAGTACTTC. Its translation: CASSLRDRSYEQYF.

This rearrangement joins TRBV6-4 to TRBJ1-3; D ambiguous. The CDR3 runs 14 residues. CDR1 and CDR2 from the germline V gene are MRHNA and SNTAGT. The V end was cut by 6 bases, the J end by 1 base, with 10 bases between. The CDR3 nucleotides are TGTGCCAGCAGAAGCGAGGAATCTGGAAACACCATATATTTT. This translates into CASRSEESGNTIYF.

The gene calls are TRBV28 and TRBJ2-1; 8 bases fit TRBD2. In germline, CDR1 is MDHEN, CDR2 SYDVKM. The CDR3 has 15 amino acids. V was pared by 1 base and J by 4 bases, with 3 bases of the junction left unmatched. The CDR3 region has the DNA TGTGCCAGCAGTTTATCCGGGACTAGTTACAATGAGCAGTTCTTC. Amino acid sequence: CASSLSGTSYNEQFF. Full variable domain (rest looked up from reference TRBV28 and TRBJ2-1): DVKVTQSSRYLVKRTGEKVFLECVQDMDHENMFWYRQDPGLGLRLIYFSYDVKMKEKGDIPEGYSVSREKKERFSLILESASTNQTSMYLCASSLSGTSYNEQFFGPGTRLTVL.

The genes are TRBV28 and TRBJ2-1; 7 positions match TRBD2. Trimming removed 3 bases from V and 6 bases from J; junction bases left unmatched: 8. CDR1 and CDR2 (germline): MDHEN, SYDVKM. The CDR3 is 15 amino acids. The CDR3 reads CASSFVASGVNEQFF. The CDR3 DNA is TGTGCCAGCAGTTTCGTGGCTAGCGGAGTCAATGAGCAGTTCTTC.